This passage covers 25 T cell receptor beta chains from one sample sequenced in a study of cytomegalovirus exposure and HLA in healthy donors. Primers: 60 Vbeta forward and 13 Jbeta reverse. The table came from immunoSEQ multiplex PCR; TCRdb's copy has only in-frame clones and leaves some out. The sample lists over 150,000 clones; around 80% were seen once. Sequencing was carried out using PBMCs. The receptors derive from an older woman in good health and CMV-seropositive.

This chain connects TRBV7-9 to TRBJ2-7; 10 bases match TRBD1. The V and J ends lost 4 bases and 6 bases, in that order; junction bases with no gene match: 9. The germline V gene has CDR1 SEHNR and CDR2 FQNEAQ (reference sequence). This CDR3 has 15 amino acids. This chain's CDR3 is CASSSYGDRGGEQYF. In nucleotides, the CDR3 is TGTGCCAGCAGCTCCTATGGGGACAGGGGAGGCGAGCAGTACTTC.

Here the CDR3 reads CASSQAHSNAYEQYF. The CDR3 DNA sequence: TGTGCCAGCAGCCAAGCCCACTCAAACGCCTACGAGCAGTACTTC. This chain links TRBV4-2 with TRBJ2-5; no clear D gene. The better agreement between TRBJ2-7 and the DNA end casts doubt on the J call. Germline assignment: CDR1 LGHNA and CDR2 YNFKEQ. The CDR3 consists of 15 residues.

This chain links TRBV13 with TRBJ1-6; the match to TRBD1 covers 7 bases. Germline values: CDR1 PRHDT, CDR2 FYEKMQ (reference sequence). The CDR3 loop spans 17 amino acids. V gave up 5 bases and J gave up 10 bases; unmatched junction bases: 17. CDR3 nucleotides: TGTGCCAGCAGCCCACCGCCCGGGACAGCGCTAGACTCACCCCTCCACTTT. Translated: CASSPPPGTALDSPLHF.

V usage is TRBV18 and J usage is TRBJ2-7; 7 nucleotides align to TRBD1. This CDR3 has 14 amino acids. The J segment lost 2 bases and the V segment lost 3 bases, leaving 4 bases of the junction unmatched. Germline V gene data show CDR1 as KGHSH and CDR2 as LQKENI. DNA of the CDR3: TGTGCCAGCTCACCGGGACAGTGGACCTACGAGCAGTACTTC. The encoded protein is CASSPGQWTYEQYF.

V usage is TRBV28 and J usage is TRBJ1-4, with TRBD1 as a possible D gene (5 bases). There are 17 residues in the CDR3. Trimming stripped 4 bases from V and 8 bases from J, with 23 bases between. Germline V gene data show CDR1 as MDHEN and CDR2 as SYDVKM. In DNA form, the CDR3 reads TGTGCCAGCAGTTCTCCCTTAAAGGAGGGGCTCTCGGAAAAACTGTTTTTT. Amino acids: CASSSPLKEGLSEKLFF.

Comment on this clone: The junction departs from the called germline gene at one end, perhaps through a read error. CDR3 sequence (DNA): TGTGCTAGCAGCTGCCGGAAGGGGGATAATGAAAAACTGTTTTTT. Its protein product is CASSCRKGDNEKLFF. The chain carries TRBV7-7 and TRBJ1-4, with a weak D call TRBD1 (6 bases). CDR3 size: 15 residues. Germline V gene data show CDR1 as SSHAT and CDR2 as FNYEAQ (reference sequence).

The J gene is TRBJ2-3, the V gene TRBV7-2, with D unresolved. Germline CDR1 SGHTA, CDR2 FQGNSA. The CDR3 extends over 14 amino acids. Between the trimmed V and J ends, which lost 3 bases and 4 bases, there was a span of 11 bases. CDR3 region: CASSLTGVPDTQYF. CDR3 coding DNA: TGTGCCAGCAGCTTGACTGGAGTTCCAGATACGCAGTATTTT.

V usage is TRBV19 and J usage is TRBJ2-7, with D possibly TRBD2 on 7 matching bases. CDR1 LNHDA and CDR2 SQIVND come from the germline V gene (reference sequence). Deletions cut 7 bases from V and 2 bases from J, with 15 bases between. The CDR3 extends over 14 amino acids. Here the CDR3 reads CASKAGAGAYEQYF. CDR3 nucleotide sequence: TGTGCCAGTAAGGCGGGGGCGGGGGCCTACGAGCAGTACTTC.

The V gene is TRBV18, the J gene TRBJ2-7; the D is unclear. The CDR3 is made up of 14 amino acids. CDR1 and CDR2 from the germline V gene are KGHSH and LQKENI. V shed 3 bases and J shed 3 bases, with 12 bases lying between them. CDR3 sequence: CASSPRVGDYEQYF. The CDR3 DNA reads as TGTGCCAGCTCACCTCGCGTCGGAGACTACGAGCAGTACTTC.

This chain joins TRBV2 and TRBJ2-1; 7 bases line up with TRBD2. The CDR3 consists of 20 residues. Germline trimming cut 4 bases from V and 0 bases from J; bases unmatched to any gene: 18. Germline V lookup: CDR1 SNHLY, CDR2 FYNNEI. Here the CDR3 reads CASSGLSASGRVISYNEQFF. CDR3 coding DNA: TGTGCCAGCAGTGGATTAAGCGCTAGCGGAAGGGTCATCTCCTACAATGAGCAGTTCTTC.

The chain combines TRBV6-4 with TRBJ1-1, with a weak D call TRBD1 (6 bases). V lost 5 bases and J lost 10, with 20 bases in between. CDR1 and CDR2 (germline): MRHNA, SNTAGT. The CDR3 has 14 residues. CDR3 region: CASSPRNSGEGAFF. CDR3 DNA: TGTGCCAGCAGTCCCCGGAACTCAGGGGAAGGAGCTTTCTTT.

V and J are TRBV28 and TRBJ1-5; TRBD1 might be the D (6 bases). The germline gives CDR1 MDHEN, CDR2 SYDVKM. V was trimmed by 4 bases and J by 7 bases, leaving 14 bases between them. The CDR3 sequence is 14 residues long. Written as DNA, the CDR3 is TGTGCCAGCAGTTCGGCAGGGGAGGGCCAGCCCCAGCATTTT. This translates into CASSSAGEGQPQHF. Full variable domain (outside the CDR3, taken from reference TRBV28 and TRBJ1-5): DVKVTQSSRYLVKRTGEKVFLECVQDMDHENMFWYRQDPGLGLRLIYFSYDVKMKEKGDIPEGYSVSREKKERFSLILESASTNQTSMYLCASSSAGEGQPQHFGDGTRLSIL.

CDR3 loop: CASSPARGRGAPEAFF. CDR3 sequence (DNA): TGTGCCAGCAGCCCGGCACGTGGGAGGGGGGCCCCTGAAGCTTTCTTT. The J gene is TRBJ1-1, the V gene TRBV7-6; perhaps TRBD1 as D (6 bases). The CDR3 consists of 16 residues. The germline V and J ends were trimmed by 5 bases and 6 bases, with 22 bases remaining between them. Germline loops: CDR1 SGHVS, CDR2 FNYEAQ. Drawing the rest from reference TRBV7-6 and TRBJ1-1, the complete variable domain is GAGVSQSPRYKVTKRGQDVALRCDPISGHVSLYWYRQALGQGPEFLTYFNYEAQQDKSGLPNDRFSAERPEGSISTLTIQRTEQRDSAMYRCASSPARGRGAPEAFFGQGTRLTVV.

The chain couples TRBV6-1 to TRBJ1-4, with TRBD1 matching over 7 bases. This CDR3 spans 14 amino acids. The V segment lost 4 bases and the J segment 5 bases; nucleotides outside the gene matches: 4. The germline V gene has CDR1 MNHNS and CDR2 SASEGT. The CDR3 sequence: CASSGQGLNEKLFF. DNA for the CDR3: TGTGCCAGCAGTGGACAGGGCCTCAATGAAAAACTGTTTTTT.

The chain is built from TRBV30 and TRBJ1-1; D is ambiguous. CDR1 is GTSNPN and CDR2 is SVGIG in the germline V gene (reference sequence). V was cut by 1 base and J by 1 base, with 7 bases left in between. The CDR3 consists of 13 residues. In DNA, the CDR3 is TGTGCCTGGAGTGGGGCAGGGAACACTGAAGCTTTCTTT. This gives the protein CAWSGAGNTEAFF.

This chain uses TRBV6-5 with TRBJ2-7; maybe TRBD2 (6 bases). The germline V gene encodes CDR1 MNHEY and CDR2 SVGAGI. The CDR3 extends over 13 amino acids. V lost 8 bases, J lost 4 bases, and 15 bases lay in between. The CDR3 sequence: CASLPGVLYEQYF. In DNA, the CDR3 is TGTGCCAGCCTGCCGGGGGTACTATACGAGCAGTACTTC.

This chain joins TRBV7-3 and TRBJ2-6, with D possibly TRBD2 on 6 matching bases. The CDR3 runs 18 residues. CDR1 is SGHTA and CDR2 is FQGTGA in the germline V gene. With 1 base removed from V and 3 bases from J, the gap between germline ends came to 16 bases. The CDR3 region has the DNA TGTGCCAGCAGCTTAAGGGGGTTCCAAGCGGGTGGGGCCAACGTCCTGACTTTC. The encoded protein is CASSLRGFQAGGANVLTF.

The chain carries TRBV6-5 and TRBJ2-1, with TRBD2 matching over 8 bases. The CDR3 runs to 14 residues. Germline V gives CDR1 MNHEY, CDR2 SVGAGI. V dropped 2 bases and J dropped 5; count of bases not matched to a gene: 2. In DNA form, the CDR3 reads TGTGCCAGCAGTTACACTAGCGGAAACAATGAGCAGTTCTTC. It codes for CASSYTSGNNEQFF.

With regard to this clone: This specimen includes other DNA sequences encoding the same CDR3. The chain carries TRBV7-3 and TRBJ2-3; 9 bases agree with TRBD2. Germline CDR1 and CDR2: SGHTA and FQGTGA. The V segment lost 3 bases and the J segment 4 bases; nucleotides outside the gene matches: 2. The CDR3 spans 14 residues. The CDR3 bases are TGTGCCAGCAGCTTGGGACTAGCCGCAGATACGCAGTATTTT. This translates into CASSLGLAADTQYF.

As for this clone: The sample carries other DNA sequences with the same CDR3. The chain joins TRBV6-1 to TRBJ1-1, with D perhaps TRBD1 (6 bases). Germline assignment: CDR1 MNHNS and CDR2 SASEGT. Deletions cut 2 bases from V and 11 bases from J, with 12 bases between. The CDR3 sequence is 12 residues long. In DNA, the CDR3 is TGTGCCAGCAGTGAAAGCAGGGGTGAGGCTTTCTTT. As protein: CASSESRGEAFF.

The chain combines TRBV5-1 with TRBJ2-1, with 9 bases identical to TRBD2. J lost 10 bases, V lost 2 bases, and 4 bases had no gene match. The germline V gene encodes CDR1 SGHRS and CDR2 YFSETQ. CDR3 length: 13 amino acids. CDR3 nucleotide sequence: TGCGCCAGCAGCTTCGTAGCGGGAGTGGAGCAGTTCTTC. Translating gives CASSFVAGVEQFF.

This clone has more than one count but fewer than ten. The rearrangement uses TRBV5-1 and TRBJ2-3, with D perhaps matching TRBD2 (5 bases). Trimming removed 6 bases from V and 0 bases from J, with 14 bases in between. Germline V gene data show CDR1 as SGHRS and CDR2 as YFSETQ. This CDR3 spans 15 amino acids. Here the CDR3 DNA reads TGCGCCAGCAAGGGCGGCAGGACTAGCACAGATACGCAGTATTTT. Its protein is CASKGGRTSTDTQYF.

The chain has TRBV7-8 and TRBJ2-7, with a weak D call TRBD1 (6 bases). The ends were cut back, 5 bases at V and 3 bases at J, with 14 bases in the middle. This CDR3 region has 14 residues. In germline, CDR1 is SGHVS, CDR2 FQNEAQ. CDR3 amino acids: CASSPPGDIYEQYF. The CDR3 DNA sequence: TGTGCCAGCAGCCCACCAGGGGACATCTACGAGCAGTACTTC.

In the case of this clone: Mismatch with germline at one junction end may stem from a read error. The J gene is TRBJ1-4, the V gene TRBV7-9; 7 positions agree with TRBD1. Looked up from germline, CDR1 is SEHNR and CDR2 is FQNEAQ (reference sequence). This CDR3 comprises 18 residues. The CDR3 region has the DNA TGTTCCAGCAGCCCCCCCCGGGACAGTCGTCCCATTAATGAAAAACTGTTTTTT. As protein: CSSSPPRDSRPINEKLFF.

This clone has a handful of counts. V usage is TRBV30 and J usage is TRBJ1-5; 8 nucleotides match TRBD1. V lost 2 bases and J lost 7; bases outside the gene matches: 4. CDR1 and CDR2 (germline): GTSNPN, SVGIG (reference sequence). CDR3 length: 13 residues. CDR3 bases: TGTGCCTGGAGTCGACAGGGGAGGCAGCCCCAGCATTTT. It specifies CAWSRQGRQPQHF.